The 19 T cell receptor beta chains below come from one sample, sequenced in a study of T cells in Graves' hyperthyroidism and ophthalmopathy. It was RNA transcripts that yielded the amplified TCR beta CDR3 regions. Primed by the HTBI set, a first-round RT-PCR was run on the TCR CDR3. From the multiplex PCR reads, TCRdb called clonotypes with MiXCR, one entry per CDR3 protein. The sample has over 250,000 distinct CDR3 sequences; roughly 13% are singletons. The sample was blood. These receptors came from a woman in her thirties or forties with Graves' ophthalmopathy.

This clonotype has more than one count but fewer than ten. The chain employs TRBV12-3 or TRBV12-4 and TRBJ2-7; D might be TRBD2 (6 bases). The CDR3 extends over 14 amino acids. Trimming cost V 5 bases and J 5 bases, with 16 bases left between them. As DNA, the CDR3 is TGTGCCAGCAGTCCCCTCCCTACTAGCAACGAGCAGTACTTC. Its protein is CASSPLPTSNEQYF.

There are a few counts of this clonotype. V and J are TRBV29-1 and TRBJ2-1; possible D gene TRBD2, 5 bases. V was trimmed by 5 bases and J by 9 bases, leaving 17 bases between them. The CDR3 has 13 residues. The V gene's germline CDR1 is SQVTM and CDR2 ANQGSEA. The CDR3 region is CSVPPWRAGEQFF. The CDR3 DNA follows: TGCAGCGTTCCCCCCTGGCGGGCAGGTGAGCAGTTCTTC.

This rearrangement joins TRBV6-1 to TRBJ1-5; unclear D gene. Germline CDR1 and CDR2: MNHNS and SASEGT. The CDR3 sequence is 16 residues long. Trimming pared 6 bases from V and 0 bases from J, leaving 15 bases between. CDR3 amino acids: CASRPMEGISNQPQHF. CDR3 nucleotides: TGTGCCAGCAGGCCCATGGAGGGTATTAGCAATCAGCCCCAGCATTTT.

V is TRBV7-9 and J is TRBJ2-4; D is undetermined. Germline-derived CDR1 and CDR2 are SEHNR and FQNEAQ (reference sequence). There are 16 residues in the CDR3. The V and J ends lost 2 bases and 7 bases respectively, with 18 bases between them. The CDR3 DNA is TGTGCCAGCAGCTTATTTTCGGCCACGAAGAGGAACATTCAGTACTTC. Encoded protein: CASSLFSATKRNIQYF.

Concerning this clonotype itself: A much larger clone differs from this one at a single base, so this may be a read error. The V call is TRBV2, the J call TRBJ2-7, with TRBD1 matching 11 bases. Looked up from germline, CDR1 is SNHLY and CDR2 is FYNNEI. CDR3 size: 15 residues. CDR3 protein: CAGSGGQGGFYEQYF. The CDR3 nucleotides read TGTGCCGGCAGCGGGGGACAGGGGGGTTTCTACGAGCAGTACTTC.

This clonotype was picked up many times. The V gene is TRBV19, the J gene TRBJ1-2, with 8 positions matching TRBD1. Germline values: CDR1 LNHDA, CDR2 SQIVND (reference sequence). CDR3 length equals 14 residues. V shed 8 bases, J shed 8 bases, and the junction held 13 bases outside the gene matches. The CDR3 sequence: CASRATGQDKGYTF. CDR3 nucleotide sequence: TGTGCCAGTCGCGCAACGGGACAGGATAAAGGCTACACCTTC.

This clonotype was observed at least ten times. The rearrangement joins TRBV30 to TRBJ2-7, with TRBD1 matching over 7 bases. J gave up 2 bases and V 2 bases, and 6 bases lay outside the gene matches. The germline V gene has CDR1 GTSNPN and CDR2 SVGIG (reference sequence). The CDR3 spans 14 residues. CDR3 in DNA: TGTGCCTGGAGTCGAATCGGGACAGCCTACGAGCAGTACTTC. It encodes CAWSRIGTAYEQYF.

There are many counts of this clonotype. This chain links TRBV18 with TRBJ1-1; TRBD1 matches at 9 bases. This CDR3 is built from 15 residues. The J segment lost 3 bases and the V segment lost 4 bases, leaving 6 bases of the junction unmatched. In germline, CDR1 is KGHSH, CDR2 LQKENI. The DNA of the CDR3 is TGTGCCAGCTCACGTACAGGGGGCGCCGACACTGAAGCTTTCTTT. This sequence encodes CASSRTGGADTEAFF.

With regard to this clonotype: Since a much larger clone is just one base distant, this may be a read error. The rearrangement uses TRBV6-1 and TRBJ1-4; TRBD1 matches 8 bases. The trim removed 8 bases at V and 10 bases at J, leaving 15 bases unmatched. CDR3 length equals 15 residues. Germline CDR1 is MNHNS and CDR2 is SASEGT. CDR3 amino acids: CASRNSDREKGKLFF. The CDR3, as DNA: TGTGCCAGCCGAAATTCGGACAGGGAGAAGGGAAAACTGTTTTTT.

The chain carries TRBV28 and TRBJ1-5, with D uncertain. Germline-derived CDR1 and CDR2 are MDHEN and SYDVKM. The V end was cut by 5 bases, the J end by 8 bases, with 10 bases between. The CDR3 covers 12 residues. CDR3 protein: CASSPPIEPQHF. The DNA for the CDR3 is TGTGCCAGCAGTCCCCCGATAGAGCCCCAGCATTTT.

The chain joins TRBV12-3 or TRBV12-4 to TRBJ1-4; D remains unclear. CDR3 length: 14 amino acids. The V and J ends lost 3 bases and 0 bases respectively, with 5 bases between them. CDR3 bases: TGTGCCAGCAGTTTGTCTGCAACTAATGAAAAACTGTTTTTT. Amino acids: CASSLSATNEKLFF.

This chain joins TRBV20-1 and TRBJ2-7; 13 nucleotides agree with TRBD2. The CDR3 totals 14 residues. With V trimmed by 6 bases and J by 2 bases, 4 bases remained unmatched. The germline gives CDR1 DFQATT, CDR2 SNEGSKA (reference sequence). CDR3 bases: TGCAGTGCGGTGGGACTAGCGGGACCCTACGAGCAGTACTTC. This sequence encodes CSAVGLAGPYEQYF.

This clonotype was recorded at least ten times. The V call is TRBV12-3 or TRBV12-4, the J call TRBJ2-2; 9 bases are a match to TRBD2. The J segment lost 6 bases and the V segment lost 6 bases, leaving 14 bases of the junction unmatched. This CDR3 contains 17 residues. In DNA, the CDR3 is TGTGCCAGCAGCCGGCCGGATGGCGGGAGGGTCTCCGGGGAGCTGTTTTTT. Amino acids: CASSRPDGGRVSGELFF.

This clonotype was seen more than once but under ten times. The V and J genes are TRBV7-9 and TRBJ2-1, with no clear D. The CDR3 covers 15 residues. Between the trimmed V and J ends, which lost 5 bases and 9 bases, there was a span of 20 bases. The germline V gene has CDR1 SEHNR and CDR2 FQNEAQ (reference sequence). CDR3 region: CASSPRSVSGAEQFF. Here the CDR3 DNA reads TGTGCCAGCAGCCCGAGGAGCGTCTCAGGTGCTGAGCAGTTCTTC.

There are a few counts of this clonotype. The chain couples TRBV7-9 to TRBJ2-1; 12 bases are a match to TRBD2. From germline, CDR1 is SEHNR and CDR2 FQNEAQ (reference sequence). V shed 5 bases and J 6 bases; nucleotides not matched to a gene: 11. CDR3 length: 17 residues. The CDR3 region has the DNA TGTGCCAGCAGCCAAATACGGCTAGCGGGAGGGTCCAATGAGCAGTTCTTC. Translating it yields CASSQIRLAGGSNEQFF.

This clonotype was picked up a small number of times. A clone one base away is much larger, so this may be a read error. The rearrangement joins TRBV6-4 to TRBJ2-7; 10 bases match TRBD1. Unmatched junction bases numbered 11, after V lost 5 bases and J lost 4 bases. CDR1 is MRHNA, CDR2 SNTAGT, per germline. CDR3 length: 16 residues. The CDR3 DNA sequence: TGTGCCAGCAGTTCCGGGACAGGGGACAAGGGGTACGAGCAGTACTTC. Amino acids: CASSSGTGDKGYEQYF.

This clonotype occurred many times. The chain is built from TRBV3-1 and TRBJ2-7; D gene uncertain. The CDR3 is 12 residues long. CDR1 and CDR2 (germline): LGHDT, YNNKEL (reference sequence). The V end was cut by 0 bases, the J end by 7 bases, with 7 bases between. For the CDR3, the DNA is TGTGCCAGCAGCCAAGATTTGGGGGAGCAGTACTTC. Translated, it gives CASSQDLGEQYF.

The chain employs TRBV4-1 and TRBJ1-4; no definite D call. Trimming stripped 8 bases from V and 0 bases from J, with 13 bases between. The CDR3 sequence is 15 residues long. Germline loops: CDR1 MGHRA, CDR2 YSYEKL. CDR3 residues: CASRRGSATNEKLFF. DNA of the CDR3: TGCGCCAGCCGGAGAGGGTCCGCAACTAATGAAAAACTGTTTTTT.

The chain employs TRBV3-1 and TRBJ1-1; no firm D call. CDR1 is LGHDT, CDR2 YNNKEL, per germline (reference sequence). This CDR3 has 11 amino acids. Between the trimmed V and J ends, which lost 3 bases and 8 bases, there was a span of 7 bases. CDR3 protein: CASSQRREAFF. CDR3 nucleotides: TGTGCCAGCAGCCAGAGGCGAGAAGCTTTCTTT.